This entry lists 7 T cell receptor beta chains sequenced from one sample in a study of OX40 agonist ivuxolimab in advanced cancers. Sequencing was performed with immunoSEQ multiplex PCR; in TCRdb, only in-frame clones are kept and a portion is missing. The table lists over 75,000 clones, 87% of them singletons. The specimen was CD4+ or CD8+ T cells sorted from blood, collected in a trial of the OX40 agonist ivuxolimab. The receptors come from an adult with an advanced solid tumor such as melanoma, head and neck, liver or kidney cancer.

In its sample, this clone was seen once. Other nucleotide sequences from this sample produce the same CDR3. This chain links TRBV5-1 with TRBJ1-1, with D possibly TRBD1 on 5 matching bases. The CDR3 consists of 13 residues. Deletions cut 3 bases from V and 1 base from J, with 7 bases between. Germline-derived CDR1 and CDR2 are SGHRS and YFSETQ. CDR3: CASSSTANTEAFF. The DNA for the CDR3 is TGCGCCAGCAGCTCGACAGCGAACACTGAAGCTTTCTTT.

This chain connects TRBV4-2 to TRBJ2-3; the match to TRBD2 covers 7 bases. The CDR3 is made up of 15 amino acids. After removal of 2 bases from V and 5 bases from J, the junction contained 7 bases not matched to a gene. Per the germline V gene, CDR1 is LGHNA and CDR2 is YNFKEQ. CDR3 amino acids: CASSQNPSGGDTQYF. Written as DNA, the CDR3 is TGTGCCAGCAGCCAAAACCCTAGCGGCGGAGATACGCAGTATTTT.

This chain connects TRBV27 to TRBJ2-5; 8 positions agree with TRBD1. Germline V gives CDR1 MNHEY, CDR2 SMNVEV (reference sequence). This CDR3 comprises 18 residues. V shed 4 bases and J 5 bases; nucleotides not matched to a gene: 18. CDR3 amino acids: CASSSKTGVSFISETQYF. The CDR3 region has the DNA TGTGCCAGCAGTTCCAAGACAGGGGTTTCATTTATTTCGGAGACCCAGTACTTC.

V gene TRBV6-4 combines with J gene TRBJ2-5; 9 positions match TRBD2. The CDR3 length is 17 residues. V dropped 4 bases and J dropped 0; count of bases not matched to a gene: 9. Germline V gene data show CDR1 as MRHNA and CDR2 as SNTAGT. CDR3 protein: CASSGGIRLADQETQYF. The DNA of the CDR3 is TGTGCCAGCAGTGGGGGAATCAGACTAGCGGACCAAGAGACCCAGTACTTC.

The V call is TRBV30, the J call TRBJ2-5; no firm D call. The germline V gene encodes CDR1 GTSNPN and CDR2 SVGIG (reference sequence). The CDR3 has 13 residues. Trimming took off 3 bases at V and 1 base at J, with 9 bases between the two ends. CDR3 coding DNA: TGTGCCTGGAGCGCAGGATTCCAAGAGACCCAGTACTTC. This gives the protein CAWSAGFQETQYF.

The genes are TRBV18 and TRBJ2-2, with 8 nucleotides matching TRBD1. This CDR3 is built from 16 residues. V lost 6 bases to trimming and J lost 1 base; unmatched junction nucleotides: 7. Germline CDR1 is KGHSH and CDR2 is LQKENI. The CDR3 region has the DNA TGTGCCAGCTCCCAACCCGGGACAGGGAACACCGGGGAGCTGTTTTTT. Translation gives CASSQPGTGNTGELFF.

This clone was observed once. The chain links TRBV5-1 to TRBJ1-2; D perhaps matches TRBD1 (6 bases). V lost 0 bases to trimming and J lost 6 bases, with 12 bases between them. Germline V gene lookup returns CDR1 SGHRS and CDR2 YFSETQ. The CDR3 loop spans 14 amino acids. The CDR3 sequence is CASSLDSGGDGYTF. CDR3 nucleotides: TGCGCCAGCAGCTTGGATTCCGGGGGCGATGGCTACACCTTC.